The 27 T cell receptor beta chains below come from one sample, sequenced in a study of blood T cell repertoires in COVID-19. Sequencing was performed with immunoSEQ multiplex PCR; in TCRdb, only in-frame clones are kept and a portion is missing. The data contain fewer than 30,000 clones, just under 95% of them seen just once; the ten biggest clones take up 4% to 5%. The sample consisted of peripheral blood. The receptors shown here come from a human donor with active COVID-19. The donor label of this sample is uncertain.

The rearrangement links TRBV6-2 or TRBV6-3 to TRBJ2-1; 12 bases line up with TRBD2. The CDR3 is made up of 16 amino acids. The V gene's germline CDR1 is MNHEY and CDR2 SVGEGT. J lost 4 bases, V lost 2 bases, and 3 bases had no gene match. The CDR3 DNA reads TGTGCCAGCAGTTACAGGACTAGCGGGGATTACAATGAGCAGTTCTTC. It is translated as CASSYRTSGDYNEQFF.

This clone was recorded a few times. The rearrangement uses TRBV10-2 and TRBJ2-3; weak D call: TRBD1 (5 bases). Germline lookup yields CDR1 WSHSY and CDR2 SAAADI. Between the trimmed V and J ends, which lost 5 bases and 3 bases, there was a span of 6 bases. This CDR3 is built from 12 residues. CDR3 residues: CASSRQTDTQYF. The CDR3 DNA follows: TGCGCCAGCAGTCGACAGACAGATACGCAGTATTTT.

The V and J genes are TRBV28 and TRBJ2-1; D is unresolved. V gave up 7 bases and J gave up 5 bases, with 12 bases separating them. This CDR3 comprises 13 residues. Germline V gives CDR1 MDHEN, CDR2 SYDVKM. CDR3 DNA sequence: TGTGCCAGCACAATTCTGGGCAACAATGAGCAGTTCTTC. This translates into CASTILGNNEQFF.

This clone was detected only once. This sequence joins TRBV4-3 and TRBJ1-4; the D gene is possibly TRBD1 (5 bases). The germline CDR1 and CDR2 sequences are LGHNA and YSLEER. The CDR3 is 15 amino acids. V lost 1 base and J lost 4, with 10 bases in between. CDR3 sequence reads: CASSQVQDINEKLFF. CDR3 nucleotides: TGCGCCAGCAGCCAAGTCCAGGACATTAATGAAAAACTGTTTTTT.

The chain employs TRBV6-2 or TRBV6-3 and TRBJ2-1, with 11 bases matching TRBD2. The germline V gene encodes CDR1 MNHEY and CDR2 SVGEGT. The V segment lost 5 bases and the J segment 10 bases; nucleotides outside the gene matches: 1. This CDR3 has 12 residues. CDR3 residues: CASSRLAGEQFF. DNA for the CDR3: TGTGCCAGCAGTCGACTAGCGGGAGAGCAGTTCTTC.

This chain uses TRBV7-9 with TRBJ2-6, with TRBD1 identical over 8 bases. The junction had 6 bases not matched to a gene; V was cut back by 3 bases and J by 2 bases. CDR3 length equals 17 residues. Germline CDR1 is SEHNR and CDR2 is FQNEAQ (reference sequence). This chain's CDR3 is CASSLGQAFPGANVLTF. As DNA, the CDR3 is TGTGCCAGCAGCTTGGGACAGGCTTTTCCTGGGGCCAACGTCCTGACTTTC.

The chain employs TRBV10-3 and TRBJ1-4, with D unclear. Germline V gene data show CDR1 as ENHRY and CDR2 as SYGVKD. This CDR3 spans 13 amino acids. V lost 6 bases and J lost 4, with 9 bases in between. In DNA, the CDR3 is TGTGCCATCAGCCCGGGGAGTAATGAAAAACTGTTTTTT. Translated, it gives CAISPGSNEKLFF.

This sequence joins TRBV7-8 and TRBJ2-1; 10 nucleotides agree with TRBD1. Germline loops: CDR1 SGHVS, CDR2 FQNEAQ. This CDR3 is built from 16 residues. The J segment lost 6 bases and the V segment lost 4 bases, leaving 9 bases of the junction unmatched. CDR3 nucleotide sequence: TGTGCCAGCAGCTACTCGGGACAGGGGATCTTCAATGAGCAGTTCTTC. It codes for CASSYSGQGIFNEQFF.

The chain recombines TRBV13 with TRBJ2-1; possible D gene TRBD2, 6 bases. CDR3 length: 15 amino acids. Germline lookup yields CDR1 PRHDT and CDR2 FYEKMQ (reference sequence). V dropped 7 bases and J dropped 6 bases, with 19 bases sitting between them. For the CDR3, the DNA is TGTGCCAGCACCTCTTGGGGACTGCGAGGCAATGAGCAGTTCTTC. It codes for CASTSWGLRGNEQFF.

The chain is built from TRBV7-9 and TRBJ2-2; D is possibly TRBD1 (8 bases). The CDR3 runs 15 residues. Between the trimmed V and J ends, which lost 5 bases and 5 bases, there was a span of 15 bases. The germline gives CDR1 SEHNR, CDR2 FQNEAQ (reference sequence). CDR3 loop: CASSTHRGGTGELFF. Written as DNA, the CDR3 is TGTGCCAGCAGCACCCACAGGGGGGGGACCGGGGAGCTGTTTTTT.

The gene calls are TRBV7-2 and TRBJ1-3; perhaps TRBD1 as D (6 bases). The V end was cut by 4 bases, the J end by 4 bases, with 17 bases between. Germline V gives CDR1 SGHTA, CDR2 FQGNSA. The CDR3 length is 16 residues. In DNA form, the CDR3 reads TGTGCCAGCAGCTCGCCGGGACATAAAGAAGGAAACACCATATATTTT. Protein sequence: CASSSPGHKEGNTIYF.

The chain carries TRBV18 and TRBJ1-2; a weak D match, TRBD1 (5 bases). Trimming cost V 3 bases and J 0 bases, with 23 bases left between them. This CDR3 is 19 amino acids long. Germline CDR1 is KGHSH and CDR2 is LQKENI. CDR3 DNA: TGTGCCAGCTCACCCTCGAGGATTGTACAGGCCAAACCTAACTATGGCTACACCTTC. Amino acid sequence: CASSPSRIVQAKPNYGYTF.

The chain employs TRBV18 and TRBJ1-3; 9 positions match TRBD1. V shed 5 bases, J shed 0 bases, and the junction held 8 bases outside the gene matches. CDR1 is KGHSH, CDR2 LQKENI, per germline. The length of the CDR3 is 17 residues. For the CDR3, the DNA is TGTGCCAGCTCAACAACCGGGACAGGGAGCTCTGGAAACACCATATATTTT. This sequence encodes CASSTTGTGSSGNTIYF.

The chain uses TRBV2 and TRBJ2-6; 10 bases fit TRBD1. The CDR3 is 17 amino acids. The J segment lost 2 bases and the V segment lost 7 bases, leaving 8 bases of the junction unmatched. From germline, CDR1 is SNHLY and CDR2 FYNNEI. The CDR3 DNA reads TGTGCCAGCAAACCGGGACAGGGGAGGACTGGGGCCAACGTCCTGACTTTC. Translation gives CASKPGQGRTGANVLTF.

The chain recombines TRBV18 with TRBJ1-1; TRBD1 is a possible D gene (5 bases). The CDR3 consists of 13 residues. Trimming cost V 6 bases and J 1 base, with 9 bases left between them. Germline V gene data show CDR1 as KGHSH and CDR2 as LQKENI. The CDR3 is CASSQGANTEAFF. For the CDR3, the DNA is TGTGCCAGCTCTCAGGGTGCGAACACTGAAGCTTTCTTT.

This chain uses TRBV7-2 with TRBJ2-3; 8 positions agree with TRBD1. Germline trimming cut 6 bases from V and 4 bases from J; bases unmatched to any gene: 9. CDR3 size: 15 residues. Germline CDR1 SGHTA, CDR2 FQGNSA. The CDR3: CASSSTAGGADTQYF. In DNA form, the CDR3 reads TGTGCCAGCAGTTCAACGGCAGGGGGCGCAGATACGCAGTATTTT. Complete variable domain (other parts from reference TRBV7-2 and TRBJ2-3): GAGVSQSPSNKVTEKGKDVELRCDPISGHTALYWYRQSLGQGLEFLIYFQGNSAPDKSGLPSDRFSAERTGGSVSTLTIQRTQQEDSAVYLCASSSTAGGADTQYFGPGTRLTVL.

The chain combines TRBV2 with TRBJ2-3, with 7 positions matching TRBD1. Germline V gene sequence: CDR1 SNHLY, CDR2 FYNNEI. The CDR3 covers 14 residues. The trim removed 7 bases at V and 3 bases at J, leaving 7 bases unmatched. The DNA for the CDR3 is TGTGCCAGCATGACAGGGATAGGGACAGATACGCAGTATTTT. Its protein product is CASMTGIGTDTQYF.

The CDR3 DNA reads as TGTGCCAGCAGTGAAGCAAGGGGGTGGGGGTCACCCCTCCACTTT. Protein: CASSEARGWGSPLHF. The chain carries TRBV2 and TRBJ1-6, with D perhaps TRBD1 (6 bases). V was trimmed by 0 bases and J by 10 bases, leaving 13 bases between them. There are 15 residues in the CDR3. Looked up from germline, CDR1 is SNHLY and CDR2 is FYNNEI.

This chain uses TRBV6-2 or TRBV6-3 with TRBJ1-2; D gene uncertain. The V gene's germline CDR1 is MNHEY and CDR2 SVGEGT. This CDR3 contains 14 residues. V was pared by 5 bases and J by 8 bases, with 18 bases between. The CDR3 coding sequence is TGTGCCAGCAGTGTACCCGTTCTTTCGGGGGGCTACACCTTC. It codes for CASSVPVLSGGYTF.

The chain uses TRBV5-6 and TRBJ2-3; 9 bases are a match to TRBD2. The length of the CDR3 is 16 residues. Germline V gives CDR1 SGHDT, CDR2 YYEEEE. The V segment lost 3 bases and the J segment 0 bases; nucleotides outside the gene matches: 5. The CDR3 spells CASSSLAGESTDTQYF. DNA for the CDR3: TGTGCCAGCAGCTCATTAGCGGGAGAGAGCACAGATACGCAGTATTTT.

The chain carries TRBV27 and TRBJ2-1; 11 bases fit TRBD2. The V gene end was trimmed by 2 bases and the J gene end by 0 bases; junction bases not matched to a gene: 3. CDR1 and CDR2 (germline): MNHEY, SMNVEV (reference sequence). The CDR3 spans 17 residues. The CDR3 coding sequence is TGTGCCAGCAGTTTACCGGGACTAGCGGACTCCTACAATGAGCAGTTCTTC. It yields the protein CASSLPGLADSYNEQFF.

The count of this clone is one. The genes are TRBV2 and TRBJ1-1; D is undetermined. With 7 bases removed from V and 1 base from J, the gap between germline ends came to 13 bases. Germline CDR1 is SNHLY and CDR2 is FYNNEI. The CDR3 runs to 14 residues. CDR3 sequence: CASIPVTQNTEAFF. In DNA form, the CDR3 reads TGTGCCAGCATCCCAGTAACACAGAACACTGAAGCTTTCTTT.

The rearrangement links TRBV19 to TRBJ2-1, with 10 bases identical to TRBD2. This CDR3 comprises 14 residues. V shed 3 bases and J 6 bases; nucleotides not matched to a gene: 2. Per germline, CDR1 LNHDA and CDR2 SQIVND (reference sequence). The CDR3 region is CASSMGLAPNEQFF. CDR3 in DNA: TGTGCCAGTAGTATGGGACTAGCGCCCAATGAGCAGTTCTTC.

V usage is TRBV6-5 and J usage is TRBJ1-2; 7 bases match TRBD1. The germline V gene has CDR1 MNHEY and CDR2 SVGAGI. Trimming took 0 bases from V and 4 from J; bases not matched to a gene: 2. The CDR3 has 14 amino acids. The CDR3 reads CASSYSRGAYGYTF. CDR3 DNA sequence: TGTGCCAGCAGTTACTCCAGGGGGGCCTATGGCTACACCTTC.

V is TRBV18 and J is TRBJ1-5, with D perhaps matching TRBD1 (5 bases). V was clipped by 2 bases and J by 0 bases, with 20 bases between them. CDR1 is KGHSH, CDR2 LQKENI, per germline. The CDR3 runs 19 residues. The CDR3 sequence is CASSPSAVGGMNSNQPQHF. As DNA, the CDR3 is TGTGCCAGCTCACCATCGGCCGTGGGGGGGATGAATAGCAATCAGCCCCAGCATTTT.

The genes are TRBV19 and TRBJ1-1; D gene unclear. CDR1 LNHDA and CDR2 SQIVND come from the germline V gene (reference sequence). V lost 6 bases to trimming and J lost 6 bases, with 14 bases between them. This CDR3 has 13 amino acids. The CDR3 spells CASSPLARAEAFF. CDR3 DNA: TGTGCCAGTAGCCCCCTCGCGCGGGCTGAAGCTTTCTTT.

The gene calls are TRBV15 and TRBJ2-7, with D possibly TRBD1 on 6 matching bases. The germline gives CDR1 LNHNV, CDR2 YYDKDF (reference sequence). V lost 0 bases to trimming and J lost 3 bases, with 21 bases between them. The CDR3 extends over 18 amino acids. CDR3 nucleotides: TGTGCCACCAGCAGAGATTTCAGGGGAATCGACCTCTACTACGAGCAGTACTTC. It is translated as CATSRDFRGIDLYYEQYF.